What follows are 10 T cell receptor beta chains derived from one specimen sequenced in a study of OX40 agonist ivuxolimab in advanced cancers. TCRdb's table, derived via immunoSEQ multiplex PCR, lists solely in-frame clones and lacks some. This sample has around 37,000 clones, with 88% found just once. This material consisted of CD4+ or CD8+ T cells sorted from blood, taken in a trial of the OX40 agonist ivuxolimab. The receptors come from an adult with an advanced solid tumor such as melanoma, head and neck, liver or kidney cancer.

The gene calls are TRBV5-1 and TRBJ2-7; perhaps TRBD1 as D (5 bases). The germline gives CDR1 SGHRS, CDR2 YFSETQ. V lost 1 base and J lost 0, with 11 bases in between. The CDR3 consists of 15 residues. The CDR3, as DNA: TGCGCCAGCAGCTTGACGTGGGGCTCCTCCTACGAGCAGTACTTC. It specifies CASSLTWGSSYEQYF.

A few counts support this clone. The chain carries TRBV19 and TRBJ1-1; D is unresolved. The CDR3 is 13 residues long. The V gene's germline CDR1 is LNHDA and CDR2 SQIVND (reference sequence). With 2 bases removed from V and 1 base from J, the gap between germline ends came to 5 bases. CDR3 DNA: TGTGCCAGTAGTATATCGCCGAACACTGAAGCTTTCTTT. Encoded protein: CASSISPNTEAFF.

This clone was recorded a few times. The chain combines TRBV4-3 with TRBJ2-1, with TRBD2 matching 11 bases. With 0 bases clipped from V and 1 base from J, the junction kept 5 bases outside the gene matches. This CDR3 is 18 amino acids long. Germline lookup yields CDR1 LGHNA and CDR2 YSLEER. The CDR3, as DNA: TGCGCCAGCAGCCAAGAACTAGCGGGAGTAGTTTCCTACAATGAGCAGTTCTTC. Protein sequence: CASSQELAGVVSYNEQFF.

The genes are TRBV2 and TRBJ2-7, with 8 bases aligning to TRBD2. Germline lookup yields CDR1 SNHLY and CDR2 FYNNEI. The CDR3 extends over 15 amino acids. J was trimmed by 1 base and V by 7 bases; bases with no gene match: 9. The CDR3, as DNA: TGTGCCAGCATTAGGGTGGTAGCGGGGTCCTACGAGCAGTACTTC. Its translation is CASIRVVAGSYEQYF.

V is TRBV6-5 and J is TRBJ1-1; tentative D call: TRBD1 (5 bases). In germline, CDR1 is MNHEY, CDR2 SVGAGI. The CDR3 runs to 14 residues. The germline V and J ends were trimmed by 2 bases and 0 bases, with 7 bases remaining between them. This CDR3 is CASSYQGMNTEAFF. CDR3 sequence (DNA): TGTGCCAGCAGTTACCAGGGAATGAACACTGAAGCTTTCTTT.

The chain joins TRBV11-2 to TRBJ2-5; tentatively, D is TRBD2 (5 bases). Gene TRBJ2-7 matches the end of the DNA better, so the J call may be wrong. The CDR3 consists of 16 residues. Germline V lookup: CDR1 SGHAT, CDR2 FQNNGV. In DNA form, the CDR3 reads TGTGCCAGCAGCTTGGGTTGGACTGTGAGCTCCTACGAGCAGTACTTC. This gives the protein CASSLGWTVSSYEQYF.

The chain carries TRBV2 and TRBJ2-1; 9 positions agree with TRBD2. The CDR3 has 14 residues. Trimming took 5 bases from V and 8 from J; bases not matched to a gene: 7. The germline V gene encodes CDR1 SNHLY and CDR2 FYNNEI. CDR3 coding DNA: TGTGCCAGCAGTCCGGGACTAGCATTCGATGAGCAGTTCTTC. Translation gives CASSPGLAFDEQFF.

The chain combines TRBV28 with TRBJ2-7; 10 bases line up with TRBD2. The CDR3 is 17 amino acids. J gave up 0 bases and V 5 bases, and 10 bases lay outside the gene matches. The V gene's germline CDR1 is MDHEN and CDR2 SYDVKM. In nucleotides, the CDR3 is TGTGCCAGCAGTACGGGACTAGCGAGAGCCGACTCCTACGAGCAGTACTTC. Its translation is CASSTGLARADSYEQYF. The variable domain in full, completed from reference TRBV28 and TRBJ2-7, reads DVKVTQSSRYLVKRTGEKVFLECVQDMDHENMFWYRQDPGLGLRLIYFSYDVKMKEKGDIPEGYSVSREKKERFSLILESASTNQTSMYLCASSTGLARADSYEQYFGPGTRLTVT.

The chain joins TRBV9 to TRBJ2-1, with a weak D call TRBD1 (6 bases). V shed 4 bases and J shed 7 bases, with 18 bases lying between them. Germline CDR1 SGDLS, CDR2 YYNGEE. CDR3 length equals 15 residues. The CDR3 here is CASSIRTASLNEQFF. DNA of the CDR3: TGTGCCAGCAGCATCAGGACAGCCAGTTTGAATGAGCAGTTCTTC.

The chain carries TRBV7-9 and TRBJ2-3; 7 bases are shared with TRBD2. The ends lost 10 bases at V and 4 bases at J; junction bases unmatched: 14. Germline V gene data show CDR1 as SEHNR and CDR2 as FQNEAQ (reference sequence). This CDR3 region has 15 residues. CDR3 DNA sequence: TGTGCCATCTGGGATGGCGGGAGAACGTCAGATACGCAGTATTTT. As protein: CAIWDGGRTSDTQYF. Together with reference TRBV7-9 and TRBJ2-3, the CDR3 gives the full variable domain: DTGVSQNPRHKITKRGQNVTFRCDPISEHNRLYWYRQTLGQGPEFLTYFQNEAQLEKSRLLSDRFSAERPKGSFSTLEIQRTEQGDSAMYLCAIWDGGRTSDTQYFGPGTRLTVL.